The 31 T cell receptor beta chains presented below share a single source sample, sequenced in a study of T cells in Graves' hyperthyroidism and ophthalmopathy (dated by TCRdb to between 2018 and 2021). Libraries were built with multiplex PCR. Instrument used: Illumina HiSeq 2000. The TCR beta CDR3 regions were amplified from the RNA transcripts. The TCR CDR3 was subjected to a first round of RT-PCR using the HTBI primer set and the Qiagen OneStep RT-PCR kit. TCRdb redid the processing of the public reads, applying fastp at Q25 and MiXCR, and retained in-frame beta chains. One record per CDR3 amino acid sequence lists the most common genes and DNA. The sample table records 500,000 to 600,000 distinct CDR3 sequences; 46% of these occur just once. The ten largest account for about 43% of the sample. Specimen: peripheral blood or thyroid tissue (not recorded which). The receptors derive from an adult woman with Graves' disease, either hyperthyroidism or ophthalmopathy (not recorded which).

This chain uses TRBV15 with TRBJ2-2; TRBD2 matches 9 bases. V shed 10 bases, J shed 8 bases, and the junction held 20 bases outside the gene matches. Germline V gene sequence: CDR1 LNHNV, CDR2 YYDKDF (reference sequence). CDR3 length: 17 residues. Written as DNA, the CDR3 is TGTGCCATTCGGGAGGTGGTGACTAGCGGCGCAGGGGGGGAGCTGTTTTTT. Amino acid sequence: CAIREVVTSGAGGELFF. Together with reference TRBV15 and TRBJ2-2, the CDR3 gives the full variable domain: DAMVIQNPRYQVTQFGKPVTLSCSQTLNHNVMYWYQQKSSQAPKLLFHYYDKDFNNEADTPDNFQSRRPNTSFCFLDIRSPGLGDTAMYLCAIREVVTSGAGGELFFGEGSRLTVL.

This clonotype was counted many times. A read error may produce the germline difference seen at one junction end. The V and J genes are TRBV7-7 and TRBJ1-2; no definite D call. The CDR3 length is 15 residues. The germline CDR1 and CDR2 sequences are SSHAT and FNYEAQ (reference sequence). The DNA for the CDR3 is TGTGCTAGCAGTGTGGATACAGTACCGAGGAATGGCTACACCTTC. Translated, it gives CASSVDTVPRNGYTF.

This clonotype was counted at least ten times. The conserved closing phenylalanine or tryptophan is absent in this CDR3, likely reflecting a read error. No DNA is shown, since the ends of the CDR3 on it are uncertain; the CDR3 is the one TCRdb lists. The chain carries TRBV6-1 and TRBJ1-2. The CDR3 has 12 amino acids, counting both end residues. The germline CDR1 and CDR2 sequences are MNHNS and SASEGT. The CDR3 sequence: CASSPPGLGFIY.

V usage is TRBV20-1 and J usage is TRBJ1-2, with D hard to call. Germline lookup yields CDR1 DFQATT and CDR2 SNEGSKA (reference sequence). Trimming removed 1 base from V and 5 bases from J, with 8 bases in between. The CDR3 runs to 12 residues. CDR3 protein: CSARVSGYGYTF. The CDR3 bases are TGCAGTGCTAGAGTGTCGGGGTATGGCTACACCTTC.

V gene TRBV10-3 combines with J gene TRBJ2-5; TRBD2 agrees at 9 bases. The CDR3 has 16 amino acids. V shed 1 base, J shed 1 base, and the junction held 4 bases outside the gene matches. Germline V gene data show CDR1 as ENHRY and CDR2 as SYGVKD. The CDR3 sequence is CAISELSSGTQETQYF. Here the CDR3 DNA reads TGTGCCATCAGTGAGTTGTCTAGCGGGACCCAAGAGACCCAGTACTTC.

This clonotype showed up just a few times. The gene calls are TRBV10-3 and TRBJ2-7; tentative D call: TRBD1 (6 bases). Looked up from germline, CDR1 is ENHRY and CDR2 is SYGVKD. Trimming pared 0 bases from V and 5 bases from J, leaving 8 bases between. CDR3 length: 13 residues. In nucleotides, the CDR3 is TGTGCCATCAGTGAGTCACAGGGTAACGAGCAGTACTTC. Encoded protein: CAISESQGNEQYF.

The genes are TRBV10-3 and TRBJ1-6; D is ambiguous. Trimming took 1 base from V and 8 from J, leaving 6 bases between them. This CDR3 comprises 13 residues. Germline CDR1 reads ENHRY; CDR2 reads SYGVKD. CDR3 region: CAISEWLDSPLHF. The CDR3 DNA reads as TGTGCCATCAGTGAGTGGCTCGATTCACCCCTCCACTTT.

The V call is TRBV9, the J call TRBJ1-5; possibly TRBD1 for D (5 bases). The germline V gene encodes CDR1 SGDLS and CDR2 YYNGEE. The CDR3 totals 15 residues. V dropped 0 bases and J dropped 2 bases, with 9 bases sitting between them. DNA of the CDR3: TGTGCCAGCAGCGTAGGAATCAGGGGCAATCAGCCCCAGCATTTT. Translation gives CASSVGIRGNQPQHF.

The rearrangement uses TRBV19 and TRBJ1-1; D call uncertain. The germline gives CDR1 LNHDA, CDR2 SQIVND (reference sequence). V lost 9 bases to trimming and J lost 1 base, with 15 bases between them. The CDR3 has 14 amino acids. The CDR3 sequence: CASRGLGRNTEAFF. In nucleotides, the CDR3 is TGTGCCAGCCGTGGGCTGGGCAGGAACACTGAAGCTTTCTTT.

This clonotype was detected many times. This sequence joins TRBV11-2 and TRBJ2-7, with D tentatively TRBD1 (6 bases). CDR1 and CDR2 from the germline V gene are SGHAT and FQNNGV. V was trimmed by 5 bases and J by 9 bases, leaving 14 bases between them. The CDR3 consists of 12 residues. CDR3 nucleotide sequence: TGTGCCAGCAGCCAACAGGGTTTGTGGCAGTACTTC. Translation: CASSQQGLWQYF.

In its sample, this clonotype was seen many times. The rearrangement uses TRBV5-1 and TRBJ2-7; D unresolved. The V and J ends lost 2 bases and 0 bases respectively, with 6 bases between them. Germline lookup yields CDR1 SGHRS and CDR2 YFSETQ. This CDR3 spans 13 amino acids. CDR3 amino acids: CASSFESSYEQYF. CDR3 coding DNA: TGCGCCAGCAGCTTCGAAAGCTCCTACGAGCAGTACTTC.

The V gene is TRBV29-1, the J gene TRBJ1-1; D perhaps matches TRBD1 (6 bases). The CDR3 is made up of 11 amino acids. Germline assignment: CDR1 SQVTM and CDR2 ANQGSEA. Trimming left V 7 bases short and J 3 bases short, with 9 bases between. The CDR3 region is CSETGYTEAFF. In DNA, the CDR3 is TGCAGCGAAACAGGGTACACTGAAGCTTTCTTT.

This clonotype was picked up a small number of times. Here the CDR3 DNA reads TGTGCCAGCTCTAGAATACAAGGGACCGCCAATCAGCCCCAGCATTTT. This codes for CASSRIQGTANQPQHF. The chain couples TRBV2 to TRBJ1-5; possibly TRBD1 for D (5 bases). V lost 8 bases, J lost 3 bases, and 20 bases lay in between. Germline loops: CDR1 SNHLY, CDR2 FYNNEI. This CDR3 is built from 16 residues.

This clonotype was picked up many times. In DNA form, the CDR3 reads TGCGCCAGCAGCTTGGGGACAGACACCGGGGAGCTGTTTTTT. As protein: CASSLGTDTGELFF. This rearrangement joins TRBV5-1 to TRBJ2-2; the D gene is possibly TRBD1 (6 bases). Germline-derived CDR1 and CDR2 are SGHRS and YFSETQ. CDR3 length equals 14 residues. The ends were cut back, 0 bases at V and 3 bases at J, with 6 bases in the middle.

J is TRBJ2-6 and V is TRBV2; D remains ambiguous. CDR3 length: 13 residues. Germline values: CDR1 SNHLY, CDR2 FYNNEI. The V gene lost 2 bases and the J gene lost 5 bases, with 4 bases spanning the gap. The CDR3 sequence: CASSEPRANVLTF. CDR3 in DNA: TGTGCCAGCAGTGAACCCAGGGCCAACGTCCTGACTTTC.

The sample holds a few counts of this clonotype. The chain links TRBV28 to TRBJ2-5; 13 nucleotides agree with TRBD2. V lost 6 bases and J lost 4; bases outside the gene matches: 8. The CDR3 covers 16 residues. Germline-derived CDR1 and CDR2 are MDHEN and SYDVKM. The CDR3 bases are TGTGCCAGCAGCTCAGGACTAGCGGGAGTGGGAGAGACCCAGTACTTC. Translated: CASSSGLAGVGETQYF.

This clonotype came up once. The V and J genes are TRBV7-2 and TRBJ1-5; D is unresolved. CDR1 is SGHTA and CDR2 is FQGNSA in the germline V gene. This CDR3 has 15 amino acids. V gave up 8 bases and J gave up 0 bases, with 14 bases separating them. For the CDR3, the DNA is TGTGCCAGCTCACCTATAGGCAATAGCAATCAGCCCCAGCATTTT. Translating gives CASSPIGNSNQPQHF.

V is TRBV12-3 or TRBV12-4 and J is TRBJ1-2; no clear D gene. Trimming took off 3 bases at V and 7 bases at J, with 6 bases between the two ends. CDR3 length: 11 residues. This chain's CDR3 is CASSFSVGYTF. The CDR3 DNA follows: TGTGCCAGCAGTTTTTCGGTTGGCTACACCTTC.

This clonotype was seen at least ten times. The CDR3 nucleotides are TGCGCCAGCAGCCAAACGGACAGCCCTCCTGAAGCTTTCTTT. Its translation is CASSQTDSPPEAFF. The chain links TRBV4-1 to TRBJ1-1; tentatively, D is TRBD1 (6 bases). V was clipped by 2 bases and J by 6 bases, with 13 bases between them. The V gene's germline CDR1 is MGHRA and CDR2 YSYEKL. The CDR3 has 14 amino acids.

V gene TRBV10-2 combines with J gene TRBJ1-5, with a possible D match to TRBD1 (5 bases). The CDR3 covers 16 residues. Germline values: CDR1 WSHSY, CDR2 SAAADI. V lost 6 bases and J 3 bases, leaving 18 bases between the germline ends. The CDR3 region has the DNA TGCGCCAGCAGCCAAGATGGAGACAGAGTCAATCAGCCCCAGCATTTT. This translates into CASSQDGDRVNQPQHF.

This clonotype came up once. The chain recombines TRBV7-6 with TRBJ1-1; the D is unclear. From germline, CDR1 is SGHVS and CDR2 FNYEAQ. Between the trimmed V and J ends, which lost 5 bases and 0 bases, there was a span of 7 bases. The CDR3 has 13 residues. For the CDR3, the DNA is TGTGCCAGCAGCCAGAGGATGAACACTGAAGCTTTCTTT. Its translation is CASSQRMNTEAFF.

This clonotype was observed a single time. This chain connects TRBV2 to TRBJ2-5; 9 bases are shared with TRBD2. The CDR3 runs to 15 residues. V was pared by 3 bases and J by 4 bases, with 6 bases of the junction left unmatched. Germline V lookup: CDR1 SNHLY, CDR2 FYNNEI. The CDR3 sequence is CASSENSGSRETQYF. DNA of the CDR3: TGTGCCAGCAGTGAGAATAGCGGGAGTAGAGAGACCCAGTACTTC.

This clonotype was seen at least ten times. The chain is built from TRBV5-1 and TRBJ2-2; D is ambiguous. Trimming pared 0 bases from V and 0 bases from J, leaving 6 bases between. This CDR3 is built from 15 residues. The germline gives CDR1 SGHRS, CDR2 YFSETQ. DNA of the CDR3: TGCGCCAGCAGCTTGGGTTCGGCGAACACCGGGGAGCTGTTTTTT. It translates to CASSLGSANTGELFF.

The count of this clonotype is one. The chain is built from TRBV25-1 and TRBJ1-2; a possible D gene is TRBD1 (5 bases). CDR1 is MGHDK, CDR2 SYGVNS, per germline. CDR3 length: 13 amino acids. The CDR3 here is CASQGRVGYGYTF. The CDR3 DNA is TGTGCTAGCCAAGGCAGGGTGGGGTATGGCTACACCTTC.

This clonotype was seen only a few times. One end of the junction is discordant with germline, which a read error may explain. V usage is TRBV5-8 and J usage is TRBJ1-1; D uncertain. Germline CDR1 SGHTS, CDR2 YDEGEE. The CDR3 covers 12 residues. In DNA form, the CDR3 reads TGCGCCAGCAGCTTGGACGGAAACCAAGCTTTCTTT. Its translation: CASSLDGNQAFF.

The CDR3 DNA is TGTGCCAGCAGCCAGAGAACTAATGAAAAACTGTTTTTT. This encodes CASSQRTNEKLFF. The chain uses TRBV3-1 and TRBJ1-4; unclear D gene. The germline CDR1 and CDR2 sequences are LGHDT and YNNKEL (reference sequence). The CDR3 runs to 13 residues. V gave up 3 bases and J gave up 1 base, with 3 bases separating them.

The CDR3: CASSRPGQFHEQYF. The CDR3 DNA follows: TGTGCCAGCAGCAGACCGGGACAGTTCCACGAGCAGTACTTC. This chain connects TRBV7-2 to TRBJ2-7, with 7 bases lining up with TRBD1. CDR3 length: 14 residues. V was clipped by 5 bases and J by 5 bases; unmatched bases: 9. Per germline, CDR1 SGHTA and CDR2 FQGNSA.

The chain recombines TRBV27 with TRBJ1-4, with 7 positions matching TRBD1. The V gene's germline CDR1 is MNHEY and CDR2 SMNVEV (reference sequence). V lost 8 bases and J lost 3; bases outside the gene matches: 9. The CDR3 is 15 residues long. The CDR3 DNA is TGTGCCAGCCGACTTAGGGGGACAGCTAATGAAAAACTGTTTTTT. This gives the protein CASRLRGTANEKLFF.

The chain is built from TRBV6-1 and TRBJ1-5; D remains ambiguous. The CDR3 is 13 amino acids. Germline assignment: CDR1 MNHNS and CDR2 SASEGT. Trimming cost V 11 bases and J 3 bases, with 14 bases left between them. CDR3 coding DNA: TGTGCCGGCAACTCGATGGTCAATCAGCCCCAGCATTTT. It translates to CAGNSMVNQPQHF.

The chain has TRBV29-1 and TRBJ2-5, with TRBD2 matching 8 bases. CDR1 and CDR2 from the germline V gene are SQVTM and ANQGSEA. V lost 6 bases, J lost 4 bases, and 22 bases stayed unmatched. CDR3 length equals 18 residues. The CDR3 DNA sequence: TGCAGCGTCGAGCCCCCCTTTGAACGGGAGGGAGACGGAGAGACCCAGTACTTC. It translates to CSVEPPFEREGDGETQYF.

This clonotype was picked up many times. V gene TRBV5-1 combines with J gene TRBJ2-7; TRBD1 agrees at 8 bases. The CDR3 covers 14 residues. Germline V gives CDR1 SGHRS, CDR2 YFSETQ. Losses at the gene ends were 2 bases for V and 2 bases for J; bases not matched to a gene: 3. CDR3 bases: TGCGCCAGCAGCTTTCAACAGGGGGCCTACGAGCAGTACTTC. As protein: CASSFQQGAYEQYF.